This TCR beta chain originates from a study of cytomegalovirus exposure and HLA in healthy donors. This CDR3 spans 14 amino acids. Germline-derived CDR1 and CDR2 are SNHLY and FYNNEI. The J segment lost 7 bases and the V segment lost 4 bases, leaving 2 bases of the junction unmatched. Primers: 60 Vbeta forward and 13 Jbeta reverse. Libraries were prepared by immunoSEQ multiplex PCR; TCRdb keeps only in-frame clonotypes and omits some of them. The sample has 200,000 to 250,000 clones; 70% to 80% are singletons. This clone has a handful of counts. The sample comprised PBMCs. The chain is built from TRBV2 and TRBJ2-2, with 11 bases matching TRBD1. The TCR comes from a woman in her 30s in good health and CMV-seronegative. Here the CDR3 DNA reads TGTGCCAGCAGTGGGACAGGGGGCTTCGGGGAGCTGTTTTTT. It codes for CASSGTGGFGELFF.